This T cell receptor (beta chain) was found in a study of T cells in Graves' hyperthyroidism and ophthalmopathy. This clonotype was seen ten or more times. RNA transcripts yielded amplified TCR beta CDR3 regions. The primer set for the first-round RT-PCR of the TCR CDR3 was HTBI. Each CDR3 protein is one row after TCRdb ran MiXCR on the multiplex PCR reads. In the table there are about 160,000 distinct CDR3 sequences, about 9.4% of which are singletons. Sequencing input: blood. This clonotype was sampled from a woman aged 18-29 years with Graves' hyperthyroidism that later progressed to Graves' ophthalmopathy.

The CDR3 bases are TGTGCCTGGAGTGCCGGGCAGGGGGAAGGAAACACCATATATTTT. This codes for CAWSAGQGEGNTIYF. This rearrangement joins TRBV30 to TRBJ1-3; 7 bases are shared with TRBD1. This CDR3 has 15 residues. From germline, CDR1 is GTSNPN and CDR2 SVGIG (reference sequence). V lost 1 base and J lost 4; bases outside the gene matches: 7.